The 13 T cell receptor beta chains presented below share a single source sample, sequenced in a study of cytomegalovirus exposure and HLA in healthy donors. PCR was performed using 60 Vbeta and 13 Jbeta primers. The assay was immunoSEQ multiplex PCR, and TCRdb's table has in-frame clones only and misses some. In the table there are under 55,000 clones, 80% of which are singletons. The specimen was PBMCs. Receptors originate from a man aged 25-45 years in good health and CMV-seropositive.

This clone showed up just once. The gene calls are TRBV4-1 and TRBJ1-3, with D uncertain. V shed 4 bases and J shed 4 bases, with 17 bases lying between them. This CDR3 is built from 16 residues. Germline values: CDR1 MGHRA, CDR2 YSYEKL. CDR3 bases: TGCGCCAGCAGCCGTGATGGGCTAGCGGGGGGAAACACCATATATTTT. The encoded protein is CASSRDGLAGGNTIYF.

This sequence joins TRBV6-5 and TRBJ2-5, with 13 nucleotides matching TRBD2. The CDR3 sequence is 15 residues long. V gave up 5 bases and J gave up 1 base; unmatched junction bases: 1. Looked up from germline, CDR1 is MNHEY and CDR2 is SVGAGI. CDR3 amino acids: CASSRLAGGQETQYF. In DNA form, the CDR3 reads TGTGCCAGCAGTCGACTAGCGGGGGGCCAAGAGACCCAGTACTTC.

J is TRBJ2-7 and V is TRBV30, with D possibly matching TRBD2 (5 bases). This CDR3 region has 11 residues. The germline gives CDR1 GTSNPN, CDR2 SVGIG (reference sequence). Trimming took 4 bases from V and 3 from J, leaving 7 bases between them. CDR3 amino acids: CAWTAGYEQYF. Here the CDR3 DNA reads TGTGCCTGGACCGCGGGCTACGAGCAGTACTTC. Based on the CDR3 plus reference TRBV30 and TRBJ2-7, the full variable domain is SQTIHQWPATLVQPVGSPLSLECTVEGTSNPNLYWYRQAAGRGLQLLFYSVGIGQISSEVPQNLSASRPQDRQFILSSKKLLLSDSGFYLCAWTAGYEQYFGPGTRLTVT.

In this sample, this clone turned up a few times. This chain uses TRBV27 with TRBJ2-1, with D tentatively TRBD1 (6 bases). This CDR3 is built from 14 residues. The ends were cut back, 6 bases at V and 0 bases at J, with 9 bases in the middle. The germline V gene has CDR1 MNHEY and CDR2 SMNVEV (reference sequence). CDR3 amino acids: CASRGHGSYNEQFF. The CDR3 bases are TGTGCCAGCAGGGGACATGGCTCCTACAATGAGCAGTTCTTC.

The rearrangement links TRBV2 to TRBJ2-7; 13 bases align to TRBD2. The germline CDR1 and CDR2 sequences are SNHLY and FYNNEI. J lost 3 bases, V lost 7 bases, and 6 bases had no gene match. This CDR3 has 15 amino acids. CDR3 amino acids: CASTLTSGGNYEQYF. CDR3 nucleotide sequence: TGTGCCAGCACCTTGACTAGCGGGGGGAACTACGAGCAGTACTTC. Filled out from reference TRBV2 and TRBJ2-7, the complete variable domain reads EPEVTQTPSHQVTQMGQEVILRCVPISNHLYFYWYRQILGQKVEFLVSFYNNEISEKSEIFDDQFSVERPDGSNFTLKIRSTKLEDSAMYFCASTLTSGGNYEQYFGPGTRLTVT.

This rearrangement joins TRBV2 to TRBJ2-2, with D perhaps TRBD1 (5 bases). Trimming took off 10 bases at V and 0 bases at J, with 15 bases between the two ends. The CDR3 runs 15 residues. Germline V CDR1 and CDR2: SNHLY, FYNNEI. The CDR3 coding sequence is TGTGCCACCTCCCAAGACAGCGCGAACACCGGGGAGCTGTTTTTT. This translates into CATSQDSANTGELFF. The full variable domain, completed using reference TRBV2 and TRBJ2-2, is EPEVTQTPSHQVTQMGQEVILRCVPISNHLYFYWYRQILGQKVEFLVSFYNNEISEKSEIFDDQFSVERPDGSNFTLKIRSTKLEDSAMYFCATSQDSANTGELFFGEGSRLTVL.

The V call is TRBV7-9, the J call TRBJ2-2, with 15 bases fitting TRBD2. CDR3 length: 19 residues. Trimming took 5 bases from V and 2 from J; bases not matched to a gene: 9. The V gene's germline CDR1 is SEHNR and CDR2 FQNEAQ (reference sequence). The CDR3 DNA reads as TGTGCCAGCAGCATGGGACTAGCGGGGGGTGCCTATAACACCGGGGAGCTGTTTTTT. Its translation: CASSMGLAGGAYNTGELFF.

The chain links TRBV30 to TRBJ1-2, with 7 bases that match TRBD1. With V trimmed by 5 bases and J by 4 bases, 10 bases remained unmatched. CDR1 GTSNPN and CDR2 SVGIG come from the germline V gene (reference sequence). The CDR3 extends over 14 amino acids. The CDR3 sequence is CAWVTGAASYGYTF. CDR3 coding DNA: TGTGCCTGGGTTACAGGGGCCGCCAGCTATGGCTACACCTTC. Complete variable domain (other parts from reference TRBV30 and TRBJ1-2): SQTIHQWPATLVQPVGSPLSLECTVEGTSNPNLYWYRQAAGRGLQLLFYSVGIGQISSEVPQNLSASRPQDRQFILSSKKLLLSDSGFYLCAWVTGAASYGYTFGSGTRLTVV.

This clone was detected many times. CDR3 in amino acids: CASSYSSGTSDEQYF. The CDR3 DNA follows: TGTGCCAGCAGTTACTCGTCGGGGACTAGCGACGAGCAGTACTTC. V is TRBV6-5 and J is TRBJ2-7, with 10 bases matching TRBD2. The CDR3 length is 15 residues. CDR1 and CDR2 (germline): MNHEY, SVGAGI. V lost 0 bases and J lost 5; bases outside the gene matches: 4.

CDR3 DNA sequence: TGTGCCAGCAGCTTAGGCCCCCGACTAGAGACCCAGTACTTC. This sequence encodes CASSLGPRLETQYF. The chain joins TRBV13 to TRBJ2-5; no firm D call. The V end was cut by 0 bases, the J end by 4 bases, with 9 bases between. Germline-derived CDR1 and CDR2 are PRHDT and FYEKMQ (reference sequence). The CDR3 is made up of 14 amino acids.

This clone was counted a single time. The chain couples TRBV4-2 to TRBJ1-6, with no clear D. CDR3 length equals 16 residues. Trimming removed 4 bases at V and 7 bases at J, with 17 bases between. Germline CDR1 reads LGHNA; CDR2 reads YNFKEQ. The CDR3 reads CASSPTAVDNNSPLHF. The DNA for the CDR3 is TGTGCCAGCAGCCCAACTGCCGTTGACAACAATTCACCCCTCCACTTT.

The V and J genes are TRBV6-5 and TRBJ2-7; tentatively, D is TRBD2 (6 bases). The V end lost 0 bases, the J end lost 4 bases, and 13 bases lay between the germline ends. CDR1 MNHEY and CDR2 SVGAGI come from the germline V gene. The CDR3 contains 15 residues. DNA for the CDR3: TGTGCCAGCAGTTACTCGAACCGGGGGAAATACGAGCAGTACTTC. Its translation is CASSYSNRGKYEQYF.

This clone was seen a few times. This chain links TRBV6-5 with TRBJ2-7; D gene ambiguous. The CDR3 contains 13 residues. CDR1 is MNHEY, CDR2 SVGAGI, per germline. V lost 2 bases to trimming and J lost 4 bases, with 9 bases between them. The CDR3 nucleotides are TGTGCCAGCAGTTACCGCGACGGGTACGAGCAGTACTTC. Amino acid sequence: CASSYRDGYEQYF.